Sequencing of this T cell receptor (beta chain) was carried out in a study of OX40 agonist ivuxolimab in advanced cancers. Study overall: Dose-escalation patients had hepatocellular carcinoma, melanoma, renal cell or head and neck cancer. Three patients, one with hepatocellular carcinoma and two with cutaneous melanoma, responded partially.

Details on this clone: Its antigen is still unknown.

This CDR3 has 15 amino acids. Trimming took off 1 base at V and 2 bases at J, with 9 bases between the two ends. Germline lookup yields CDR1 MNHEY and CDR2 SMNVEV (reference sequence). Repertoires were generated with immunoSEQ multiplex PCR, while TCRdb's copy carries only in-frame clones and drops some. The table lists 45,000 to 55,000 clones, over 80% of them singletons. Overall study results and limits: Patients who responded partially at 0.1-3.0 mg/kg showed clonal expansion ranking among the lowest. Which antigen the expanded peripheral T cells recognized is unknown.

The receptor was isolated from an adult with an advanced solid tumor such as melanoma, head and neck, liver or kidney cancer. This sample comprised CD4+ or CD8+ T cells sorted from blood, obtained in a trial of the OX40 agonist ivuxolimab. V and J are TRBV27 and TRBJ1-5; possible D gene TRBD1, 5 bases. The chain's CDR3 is CASSLFGGGNQPQHF. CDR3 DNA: TGTGCCAGCAGTTTATTCGGGGGAGGCAATCAGCCCCAGCATTTT.